This entry is about one T cell receptor (beta chain). Which antigen it targets is not known. It has no much larger one-base neighbor in the sample; base qualities were not kept. The sample belongs to a study of control samples from healthy donors and cancer patients (dated by TCRdb to the early 2020s). The library relied on the immunoSEQ multiplex PCR assay. What TCRdb holds here is the immuneACCESS table cut down to in-frame rearrangements. Part of the clones is not present; checked against another copy, under half of the missing clones reflect an unresolved V gene, and the others are unexplained. Present in this sample are under 150,000 clones, approximately 86% of which were seen just once. The top ten hold just over 8.5% of the sample. Measured from the cysteine to the phenylalanine, the CDR3 is 17 residues long. The entry retains the CDR3 DNA only, 51 bases that are in frame from base 1. The germline V gene gives CDR1 as SGHTA and CDR2 as FQGTGA. Cut back by 0 bases and 1 base, the V and J ends lie 13 bases apart.

The receptor was isolated from a young woman in good health. The chain links TRBV7-3 with TRBJ1-5, with TRBD1 perhaps the D gene, on 6 matching bases. The sequenced sample was blood. The DNA is as follows: TGTGCCAGCAGCTTAACTGGCATGGGACAAAGCAATCAGCCCCAGCATTTT. Its translation reads: CASSLTGMGQSNQPQHF.